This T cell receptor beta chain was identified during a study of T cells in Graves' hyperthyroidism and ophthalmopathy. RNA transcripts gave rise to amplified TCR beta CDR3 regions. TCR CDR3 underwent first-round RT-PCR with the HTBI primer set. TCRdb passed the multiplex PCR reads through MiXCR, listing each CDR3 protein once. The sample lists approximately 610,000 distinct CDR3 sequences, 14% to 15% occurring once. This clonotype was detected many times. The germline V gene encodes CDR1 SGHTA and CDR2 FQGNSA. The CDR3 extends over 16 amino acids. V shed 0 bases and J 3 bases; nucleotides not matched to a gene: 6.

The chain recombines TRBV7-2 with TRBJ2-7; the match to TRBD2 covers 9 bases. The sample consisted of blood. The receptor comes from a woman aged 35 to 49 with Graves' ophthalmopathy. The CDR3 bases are TGTGCCAGCAGCTTAGCCACTAGCGGGTTGATCTACGAGCAGTACTTC. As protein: CASSLATSGLIYEQYF.